This T cell receptor (beta chain) was captured by sequencing in a study of Ad26.COV2.S vaccination and SARS-CoV-2 variants. Whole-study context: It was the COV1001 Ad26.COV2.S trial arm that included the donor. Recipients of Ad26.COV2.S got it intramuscularly, once or twice 56 days apart. General observations from the study: The analyses of TCR breadth and depth may have understated the size of total T cell responses.

The method was immunoSEQ multiplex PCR; TCRdb's version includes in-frame clones alone and lacks a portion of them. The table lists some 250,000 clones, roughly 90% of them singletons. The CDR3 runs to 13 residues. Germline loops: CDR1 MGHRA, CDR2 YSYEKL. The germline V and J ends were trimmed by 2 bases and 1 base, with 5 bases remaining between them. Treatment reported: some 20 received Ad26.COV2.S at low or high dose, single or two shots; about five received placebo; per-sample allocation not given. At day 63 after the first vaccine or placebo injection, samples were drawn. This clone was seen just once. Its specificity is unknown.

This material consisted of peripheral blood, taken in a trial of Ad26.COV2.S vaccine versus placebo. The chain carries TRBV4-1 and TRBJ1-1; D gene ambiguous. The clonotype comes from a person aged 18 to 59 who received the Ad26.COV2.S COVID-19 vaccine or a placebo. The CDR3 DNA sequence: TGCGCCAGCAGCCAAATAGGGAACACTGAAGCTTTCTTT. This translates into CASSQIGNTEAFF.